The rows below give T cell receptor beta chains drawn from one sample of a study of blood T cell repertoires in COVID-19. Libraries were prepared by immunoSEQ multiplex PCR; TCRdb keeps only in-frame clonotypes and omits some of them. In the table there are more than 200,000 clones, about 87% of which are singletons. Sequenced input: peripheral blood. The source is a woman younger than 45 with COVID-19, enrolled during active disease. CDR3s include the opening cysteine and the closing phenylalanine or tryptophan. Fields, in order: clone size, V gene, J gene, D gene, CDR3 protein, CDR3 DNA. The D gene is left open where the match is weak. Not all rows give a size; the values are once, few, many and, for expanded clones, a class.

.	TRBV19	TRBJ2-2	.	CASSRENTGELFF	TGTGCCAGTAGTCGGGAGAACACCGGGGAGCTGTTTTTT
.	TRBV28	TRBJ1-3	.	CASTPGSGNTIYF	TGTGCCAGCACCCCAGGGTCTGGAAACACCATATATTTT
.	TRBV28	TRBJ2-3	TRBD2	CASSLGGGGTDTQYF	TGTGCCAGCAGTTTAGGGGGCGGGGGGACAGATACGCAGTATTTT
.	TRBV28	TRBJ2-2	TRBD2	CASSLQISGGTGTGELFF	TGTGCCAGCAGTTTACAGATTAGCGGGGGGACCGGCACCGGGGAGCTGTTTTTT
.	TRBV7-5	TRBJ2-2	.	CARSLDPRVEGSPGELFF	TGTGCCAGAAGCTTAGACCCCCGGGTGGAGGGGTCCCCCGGGGAGCTGTTTTTT
.	TRBV24-1	TRBJ1-2	.	CATSVAGNYGYTF	TGTGCCACCAGTGTGGCAGGCAACTATGGCTACACCTTC
.	TRBV5-1	TRBJ2-7	.	CASSQIGLSSYEQYF	TGCGCCAGCAGCCAAATCGGACTGAGCTCCTACGAGCAGTACTTC
.	TRBV10-2	TRBJ1-3	TRBD1	CASSETGGSGNTIYF	TGCGCCAGCAGTGAGACAGGGGGATCTGGAAACACCATATATTTT
.	TRBV6-2/TRBV6-3	TRBJ1-5	.	CASSYSDFNQPQHF	TGTGCCAGCAGTTACTCGGACTTCAATCAGCCCCAGCATTTT
.	TRBV28	TRBJ1-6	.	CASSLGGASPLHF	TGTGCCAGCAGTCTAGGGGGGGCCTCACCCCTCCACTTT
.	TRBV6-5	TRBJ1-6	TRBD1	CASSLDRGLNSPLHF	TGTGCCAGCAGTTTGGACAGGGGGCTCAATTCACCCCTCCACTTT
.	TRBV10-1	TRBJ2-1	.	CASSDSVSFNEQFF	TGCGCCAGCAGTGACTCGGTTTCCTTCAATGAGCAGTTCTTC
.	TRBV5-1	TRBJ1-1	TRBD1	CASSLNQGAGREAFF	TGCGCCAGCAGCTTGAATCAGGGGGCAGGACGCGAAGCTTTCTTT
.	TRBV5-5	TRBJ1-6	.	CASAEGVNSPLHF	TGTGCCAGCGCTGAAGGGGTAAATTCACCCCTCCACTTT
.	TRBV9	TRBJ2-3	TRBD2	CASSERLAGGTDTQYF	TGTGCCAGCAGCGAAAGACTAGCGGGAGGCACAGATACGCAGTATTTT
.	TRBV6-4	TRBJ2-6	TRBD2	CASSDSLSSGGVSGANVLTF	TGTGCCAGCAGTGACTCGCTCTCTAGCGGGGGGGTCTCTGGGGCCAACGTCCTGACTTTC
.	TRBV28	TRBJ1-2	.	CASRDRSSYGYTF	TGTGCCAGCAGGGACAGAAGCTCTTATGGCTACACCTTC
.	TRBV5-6	TRBJ2-3	TRBD2	CASSLGLAGPSDTQYF	TGTGCCAGCAGCTTGGGACTAGCGGGGCCTTCGGATACGCAGTATTTT
few	TRBV3-1/TRBV3-2	TRBJ2-2	TRBD1	CASSEGQGLTGELFF	TGTGCCAGCAGCGAAGGACAGGGGCTCACCGGGGAGCTGTTTTTT
.	TRBV27	TRBJ1-2	TRBD1	CASSLSPPGPGQATRHTF	TGTGCCAGCAGTTTAAGTCCCCCCGGGCCGGGACAGGCAACGAGGCATACCTTC
.	TRBV28	TRBJ1-4	.	CASSLWGLGQKQGEKLFF	TGTGCCAGCAGTTTATGGGGACTAGGACAAAAGCAAGGGGAAAAACTGTTTTTT
.	TRBV6-5	TRBJ1-1	TRBD1	CASRPTTGEAFF	TGTGCCAGCAGACCTACGACAGGGGAAGCTTTCTTT
.	TRBV6-4	TRBJ2-3	TRBD1	CASSVLQGPDTQYF	TGTGCCAGCAGTGTCCTACAGGGGCCAGATACGCAGTATTTT
.	TRBV5-4	TRBJ1-1	.	CASRPPPPGVNTEAFF	TGTGCCAGCAGGCCACCCCCGCCCGGGGTCAACACTGAAGCTTTCTTT
few	TRBV7-9	TRBJ2-7	.	CASSRATGTSDEQYF	TGTGCCAGCAGCCGTGCGACAGGGACTTCTGACGAGCAGTACTTC
.	TRBV7-9	TRBJ1-1	TRBD1	CASSSGQGVHTEAFF	TGTGCCAGCAGCTCCGGACAGGGGGTACACACTGAAGCTTTCTTT
.	TRBV21-1	TRBJ2-7	.	CASSKGDDRGQYEQYF	TGTGCCAGCAGCAAAGGGGACGACAGGGGGCAATACGAGCAGTACTTC
.	TRBV7-9	TRBJ2-7	TRBD1	CASSLFGTDTYEQYF	TGTGCCAGCAGCTTATTCGGGACAGATACCTACGAGCAGTACTTC
.	TRBV6-5	TRBJ1-5	.	CASSRGGDQPQHF	TGTGCCAGCAGCAGGGGTGGGGATCAGCCCCAGCATTTT
.	TRBV9	TRBJ1-2	TRBD1	CASSVEGQVNYGYTF	TGTGCCAGCAGCGTAGAGGGACAGGTTAACTATGGCTACACCTTC
.	TRBV12-3/TRBV12-4	TRBJ2-2	.	CASMQQNTGELFF	TGTGCCAGTATGCAGCAGAACACCGGGGAACTGTTTTTT
.	TRBV27	TRBJ1-5	.	CASSFGQYNQPQHF	TGTGCCAGCAGTTTCGGACAGTACAATCAGCCCCAGCATTTT
.	TRBV5-1	TRBJ2-1	TRBD2	CASSFSGGEQFF	TGCGCCAGCAGCTTTTCCGGGGGGGAGCAGTTCTTC
.	TRBV9	TRBJ1-4	.	CASSSSYRANEKLFF	TGTGCCAGCAGCTCCTCTTACAGGGCTAATGAAAAACTGTTTTTT
.	TRBV2	TRBJ2-5	.	CASSESSHGAQYF	TGTGCCAGCAGTGAATCGAGCCACGGGGCCCAGTACTTC
.	TRBV7-8	TRBJ2-7	.	CASSLSRDGYYEQYF	TGTGCCAGCAGCTTATCGCGGGACGGGTACTACGAGCAGTACTTC
.	TRBV6-5	TRBJ1-2	.	CASIRGMGYGYTF	TGTGCCAGCATCCGGGGGATGGGCTATGGCTACACCTTC
.	TRBV6-5	TRBJ2-1	TRBD2	CASSRTRSYNEQFF	TGTGCCAGCAGTAGGACTAGATCCTACAATGAGCAGTTCTTC
.	TRBV5-6	TRBJ1-1	TRBD1	CASSPDRGRPNTEAFF	TGTGCCAGCAGCCCCGACAGGGGCCGCCCAAACACTGAAGCTTTCTTT
once	TRBV7-6	TRBJ2-7	TRBD2	CASSLAKGGLGVPAYEQYF	TGTGCCAGCAGCTTAGCGAAGGGCGGACTAGGGGTCCCTGCGTACGAGCAGTACTTC
.	TRBV7-9	TRBJ2-3	.	CASSLAGLSTDTQYF	TGTGCCAGCAGCTTGGCAGGCCTAAGCACAGATACGCAGTATTTT
once	TRBV19	TRBJ1-1	TRBD1	CASSIGTGGSEAFF	TGTGCCAGTAGTATAGGGACAGGGGGCTCGGAAGCTTTCTTT
.	TRBV2	TRBJ1-2	TRBD1	CASSVDKGARYGYTF	TGTGCCAGCAGTGTCGATAAGGGGGCGAGATATGGCTACACCTTC
.	TRBV19	TRBJ2-1	TRBD2	CASKTSGRTYNEQFF	TGTGCCAGTAAGACTAGCGGAAGGACCTACAATGAGCAGTTCTTC
.	TRBV11-2	TRBJ2-3	TRBD2	CASSPGGAQDTQYF	TGTGCCAGCAGCCCCGGGGGGGCCCAGGATACGCAGTATTTT
few	TRBV7-2	TRBJ2-2	TRBD2	CASSLGTSGGELFF	TGTGCCAGCAGCCTAGGGACTAGCGGAGGGGAGCTGTTTTTT
many	TRBV13	TRBJ2-2	.	CASREQSNTGELFF	TGTGCCAGCAGGGAGCAGTCGAACACCGGGGAGCTGTTTTTT
.	TRBV24-1	TRBJ2-1	.	CATSTADYNEQFF	TGTGCCACCAGTACAGCGGACTACAATGAGCAGTTCTTC
.	TRBV11-3	TRBJ2-2	TRBD2	CASSPGLARAGELFF	TGTGCCAGCAGCCCCGGACTAGCCCGGGCCGGGGAGCTGTTTTTT
.	TRBV4-3	TRBJ1-2	.	CASSQGQLYGYTF	TGCGCCAGCAGCCAAGGACAGCTCTATGGCTACACCTTC
.	TRBV27	TRBJ1-2	.	CASSSLQAPNYGYTF	TGTGCCAGCAGTTCCCTCCAGGCCCCTAACTATGGCTACACCTTC
.	TRBV7-7	TRBJ2-5	TRBD2	CASSLNSGEETQYF	TGTGCTAGCAGCTTAAATAGCGGGGAAGAGACCCAGTACTTC